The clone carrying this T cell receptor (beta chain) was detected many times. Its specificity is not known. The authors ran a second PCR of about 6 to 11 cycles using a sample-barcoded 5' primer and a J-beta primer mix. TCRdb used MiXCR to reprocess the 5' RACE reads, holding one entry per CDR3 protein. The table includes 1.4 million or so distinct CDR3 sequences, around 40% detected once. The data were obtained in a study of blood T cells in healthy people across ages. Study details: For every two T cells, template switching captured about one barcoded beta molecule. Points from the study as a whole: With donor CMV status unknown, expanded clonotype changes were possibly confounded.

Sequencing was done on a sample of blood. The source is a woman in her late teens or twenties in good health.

CDR3 nucleotide sequence: TGTGCCATCAGTGAGTCGGGCCTATGGACAGGGGACTATGGCTACACCTTC. Its translation is CAISESGLWTGDYGYTF. This chain links TRBV10-3 with TRBJ1-2; 9 nucleotides align to TRBD1. V lost 0 bases and J lost 3; bases outside the gene matches: 8. The germline CDR1 and CDR2 sequences are ENHRY and SYGVKD. The CDR3 contains 17 residues.